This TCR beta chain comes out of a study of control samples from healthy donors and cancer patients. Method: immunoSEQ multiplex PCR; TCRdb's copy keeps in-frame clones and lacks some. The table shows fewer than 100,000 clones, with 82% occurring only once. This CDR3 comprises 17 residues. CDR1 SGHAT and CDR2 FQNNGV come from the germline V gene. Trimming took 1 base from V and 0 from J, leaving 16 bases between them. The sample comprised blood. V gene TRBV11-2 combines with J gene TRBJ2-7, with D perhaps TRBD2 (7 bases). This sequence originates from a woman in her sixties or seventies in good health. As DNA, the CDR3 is TGTGCCAGCAGCTTAGCTAACGGGGGGCTGAGCTCCTACGAGCAGTACTTC. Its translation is CASSLANGGLSSYEQYF.